A single sample is the source of the 27 T cell receptor beta chains below, sequenced in a study of blood T cell repertoires in COVID-19. Assay used: immunoSEQ multiplex PCR; TCRdb lists only in-frame clones, some missing. The repertoire holds 400,000 to 450,000 clones, with about 92% as singletons. Sequencing was carried out using PBMCs or T cells enriched from blood (not recorded which). Source of these receptors: a man between 18 and 35 years old who had recovered from COVID-19.

Concerning this clone: An end of the junction differs from the germline gene, which may be a read error. The chain combines TRBV7-2 with TRBJ1-2; 9 bases line up with TRBD1. This CDR3 contains 16 residues. Germline V gene data show CDR1 as SGHTA and CDR2 as FQGNSA. DNA for the CDR3: TGTGCCAGCAGGTTAGAAACGACAGGGGGGACCTATGGCTACACCTTC. This encodes CASRLETTGGTYGYTF.

The chain joins TRBV6-5 to TRBJ1-6, with D maybe TRBD1 (6 bases). V lost 2 bases and J lost 10, with 12 bases in between. This CDR3 is built from 14 residues. CDR1 is MNHEY and CDR2 is SVGAGI in the germline V gene. CDR3 in DNA: TGTGCCAGCAGTTACAGCGGGGGCCGCTCACCCCTCCACTTT. Encoded protein: CASSYSGGRSPLHF.

The gene calls are TRBV9 and TRBJ2-1; TRBD2 agrees at 13 bases. Germline CDR1 and CDR2: SGDLS and YYNGEE. V lost 4 bases, J lost 1 base, and 14 bases stayed unmatched. CDR3 length equals 20 residues. CDR3 protein: CASSSPGTSGIVRSYNEQFF. The DNA of the CDR3 is TGTGCCAGCAGCTCTCCCGGGACTAGCGGGATTGTGCGGTCCTACAATGAGCAGTTCTTC.

This rearrangement joins TRBV5-1 to TRBJ1-2; perhaps TRBD1 as D (6 bases). V dropped 3 bases and J dropped 3 bases, with 12 bases sitting between them. Germline V gene lookup returns CDR1 SGHRS and CDR2 YFSETQ. This CDR3 has 14 residues. The CDR3 here is CASSSQGLDYGYTF. The CDR3 DNA reads TGCGCCAGCAGCTCACAGGGTTTGGACTATGGCTACACCTTC.

The rearrangement joins TRBV12-3 or TRBV12-4 to TRBJ2-5; D is unresolved. V was pared by 3 bases and J by 2 bases, with 4 bases between. The CDR3 runs 12 residues. The CDR3 nucleotides are TGTGCCAGCAGTTTTATTCAAGAGACCCAGTACTTC. Its translation is CASSFIQETQYF.

The V call is TRBV3-1 (or the pseudogene TRBV3-2), the J call TRBJ2-2, with D possibly matching TRBD1 (5 bases). The germline V and J ends were trimmed by 1 base and 6 bases, with 12 bases remaining between them. CDR3 length: 15 residues. CDR1 LGHDT and CDR2 YNNKEL come from the germline V gene (reference sequence). CDR3 bases: TGTGCCAGCAGCCAAGTTCCTGGGGCTGCCGGGGAGCTGTTTTTT. Amino acids: CASSQVPGAAGELFF.

The chain carries TRBV4-1 and TRBJ2-3, with TRBD2 as a possible D gene (6 bases). Between the trimmed V and J ends, which lost 0 bases and 7 bases, there was a span of 23 bases. This CDR3 region has 18 residues. Germline CDR1 is MGHRA and CDR2 is YSYEKL. CDR3 amino acids: CASSQDPFIWRAGNTQYF. DNA of the CDR3: TGCGCCAGCAGCCAAGACCCTTTCATCTGGCGCGCGGGGAATACGCAGTATTTT.

The chain couples TRBV30 to TRBJ1-3; no firm D call. Germline V gene lookup returns CDR1 GTSNPN and CDR2 SVGIG (reference sequence). There are 15 residues in the CDR3. V was clipped by 0 bases and J by 0 bases, with 9 bases between them. CDR3 nucleotides: TGTGCCTGGAGTGTTGGGCTGAACTCTGGAAACACCATATATTTT. Residues: CAWSVGLNSGNTIYF.

The chain is built from TRBV7-2 and TRBJ2-2; possibly TRBD2 for D (6 bases). The germline CDR1 and CDR2 sequences are SGHTA and FQGNSA. The CDR3 loop spans 14 amino acids. Trimming removed 1 base at V and 6 bases at J, with 9 bases between. The CDR3: CASSLGRESGELFF. In nucleotides, the CDR3 is TGTGCCAGCAGCTTAGGACGGGAGTCCGGGGAGCTGTTTTTT.

J is TRBJ1-5 and V is TRBV2; D possibly corresponds to TRBD1 (5 bases). The CDR3 extends over 14 amino acids. Trimming stripped 5 bases from V and 5 bases from J, with 13 bases between. Germline loops: CDR1 SNHLY, CDR2 FYNNEI. The CDR3 nucleotides read TGTGCCAGCAGTAAAACCCAGGGATATCAGCCCCAGCATTTT. Protein sequence: CASSKTQGYQPQHF.

The chain links TRBV28 to TRBJ2-3; the match to TRBD2 covers 7 bases. Germline V gene data show CDR1 as MDHEN and CDR2 as SYDVKM. The CDR3 spans 14 residues. The V gene end was trimmed by 7 bases and the J gene end by 14 bases; junction bases not matched to a gene: 18. CDR3 protein: CASNHRNPGEGTYF. The CDR3 coding sequence is TGTGCCAGCAATCACCGAAACCCCGGGGAGGGGACGTATTTT.

The gene calls are TRBV3-1 (or the pseudogene TRBV3-2) and TRBJ1-4; 9 bases map to TRBD1. CDR1 LGHDT and CDR2 YNNKEL come from the germline V gene (reference sequence). J lost 7 bases, V lost 2 bases, and 11 bases had no gene match. This CDR3 spans 17 amino acids. CDR3: CASSQRVPGQGSEKLFF. The CDR3 nucleotides are TGTGCCAGCAGCCAAAGAGTTCCGGGACAGGGAAGTGAAAAACTGTTTTTT.

This clone was counted once. The chain recombines TRBV2 with TRBJ2-3; perhaps TRBD1 as D (5 bases). V lost 9 bases, J lost 0 bases, and 13 bases lay in between. Per the germline V gene, CDR1 is SNHLY and CDR2 is FYNNEI. The CDR3 contains 14 residues. This CDR3 reads CASTTGFSTDTQYF. In DNA, the CDR3 is TGTGCCAGTACCACAGGTTTCAGCACAGATACGCAGTATTTT.

This clone was found a few times. The J gene is TRBJ2-2, the V gene TRBV7-3; 9 bases are a match to TRBD2. The CDR3 length is 18 residues. Germline V lookup: CDR1 SGHTA, CDR2 FQGTGA. Trimming cost V 2 bases and J 4 bases; bases outside gene matches: 11. The CDR3 DNA sequence: TGTGCCAGCAGCTTATCCGGCGGGAGGGCCAGGGGCACCGGGGAGCTGTTTTTT. It encodes CASSLSGGRARGTGELFF.

The gene calls are TRBV6-5 and TRBJ2-1; TRBD2 aligns across 12 bases. The V and J ends lost 7 bases and 3 bases, in that order; junction bases with no gene match: 4. Per germline, CDR1 MNHEY and CDR2 SVGAGI. The CDR3 extends over 15 amino acids. CDR3 nucleotides: TGTGCCAGCACTAGCGGGAGGGCCCACTACAATGAGCAGTTCTTC. Translation gives CASTSGRAHYNEQFF.

The chain links TRBV11-2 to TRBJ2-5, with TRBD2 matching over 12 bases. The CDR3 consists of 15 residues. Germline CDR1 and CDR2: SGHAT and FQNNGV. Trimming cost V 4 bases and J 5 bases; bases outside gene matches: 5. The DNA of the CDR3 is TGTGCCAGCAGCTCTAGCGGGGGGGCCGGTGAGACCCAGTACTTC. It codes for CASSSSGGAGETQYF.

This clone was recorded once. The rearrangement links TRBV3-1 (or the pseudogene TRBV3-2) to TRBJ2-6; tentatively, D is TRBD2 (6 bases). V lost 4 bases to trimming and J lost 0 bases, with 10 bases between them. The germline V gene has CDR1 LGHDT and CDR2 YNNKEL (reference sequence). This CDR3 has 16 residues. The CDR3 DNA follows: TGTGCCAGCAGCCGGGGGGTCCCCTCTGGGGCCAACGTCCTGACTTTC. This gives the protein CASSRGVPSGANVLTF.

The CDR3 is CAISPDTWWGGTDTQYF. CDR3 sequence (DNA): TGTGCCATCAGTCCGGATACATGGTGGGGGGGCACAGATACGCAGTATTTT. This chain joins TRBV10-3 and TRBJ2-3, with a possible D match to TRBD2 (6 bases). V lost 5 bases and J 1 base, leaving 19 bases between the germline ends. CDR1 and CDR2 from the germline V gene are ENHRY and SYGVKD. The CDR3 runs to 17 residues.

The chain has TRBV10-3 and TRBJ1-5; a weak D match, TRBD1 (5 bases). The CDR3 is 13 residues long. V lost 5 bases and J lost 7, with 12 bases in between. Germline V CDR1 and CDR2: ENHRY, SYGVKD. CDR3 nucleotide sequence: TGTGCCATCAGTCCGCAGGGTCAGCAGCCCCAGCATTTT. It specifies CAISPQGQQPQHF.

The chain employs TRBV5-1 and TRBJ1-3; 8 nucleotides align to TRBD1. The V and J ends lost 4 bases and 0 bases, in that order; junction bases with no gene match: 6. This CDR3 comprises 16 residues. The germline CDR1 and CDR2 sequences are SGHRS and YFSETQ. The CDR3 region is CASSRTGQNSGNTIYF. DNA of the CDR3: TGCGCCAGCAGCCGGACAGGGCAAAACTCTGGAAACACCATATATTTT.

The chain combines TRBV3-1 (or the pseudogene TRBV3-2) with TRBJ2-5; a weak D match, TRBD2 (5 bases). Germline-derived CDR1 and CDR2 are LGHDT and YNNKEL (reference sequence). This CDR3 is 14 amino acids long. Between the trimmed V and J ends, which lost 7 bases and 5 bases, there was a span of 17 bases. CDR3 residues: CASNAGIERETQYF. CDR3 DNA sequence: TGTGCCAGCAACGCCGGGATTGAGAGGGAGACCCAGTACTTC.

The chain uses TRBV3-1 (or the pseudogene TRBV3-2) and TRBJ2-1; 14 bases align to TRBD2. The germline V gene has CDR1 LGHDT and CDR2 YNNKEL (reference sequence). V dropped 1 base and J dropped 0; count of bases not matched to a gene: 11. This CDR3 is 21 amino acids long. The DNA for the CDR3 is TGTGCCAGCAGCCAAGGGGGACTAGCGGGAGTAGGGGGCGGCTCCTACAATGAGCAGTTCTTC. This gives the protein CASSQGGLAGVGGGSYNEQFF.

The chain joins TRBV28 to TRBJ2-1, with a possible D match to TRBD2 (6 bases). V was pared by 4 bases and J by 6 bases, with 16 bases between. The V gene's germline CDR1 is MDHEN and CDR2 SYDVKM. The CDR3 is 15 residues long. DNA for the CDR3: TGTGCCAGCAGTTCCCCGGGACTTCAGGCCAATGAGCAGTTCTTC. Translation: CASSSPGLQANEQFF.

The chain uses TRBV5-1 and TRBJ1-4; 8 bases are shared with TRBD1. This CDR3 has 14 amino acids. Germline loops: CDR1 SGHRS, CDR2 YFSETQ. V shed 4 bases, J shed 7 bases, and the junction held 6 bases outside the gene matches. The DNA of the CDR3 is TGCGCCAGCAGCGAAAGGACAGGGCCTGAAAAACTGTTTTTT. Translation gives CASSERTGPEKLFF.

The rearrangement uses TRBV28 and TRBJ1-5, with a possible D match to TRBD1 (5 bases). The germline V gene encodes CDR1 MDHEN and CDR2 SYDVKM. The CDR3 has 16 amino acids. The V end lost 5 bases, the J end lost 0 bases, and 14 bases lay between the germline ends. CDR3 nucleotide sequence: TGTGCCAGCAGTCCCGTCCCAGGGTATAGCAATCAGCCCCAGCATTTT. Its protein is CASSPVPGYSNQPQHF.

This clone has just one count. The chain carries TRBV7-3 and TRBJ2-2, with TRBD2 identical over 11 bases. Germline values: CDR1 SGHTA, CDR2 FQGTGA. V trimming: 5 bases; J trimming: 7 bases; junction bases outside the gene matches: 3. The CDR3 has 14 amino acids. The CDR3 sequence is CASSVGTSGGELFF. CDR3 in DNA: TGTGCCAGCAGCGTCGGGACTAGCGGCGGGGAGCTGTTTTTT.

This clone was counted a single time. The chain is built from TRBV15 and TRBJ1-1, with D unresolved. The V end was cut by 8 bases, the J end by 1 base, with 14 bases between. This CDR3 has 14 residues. CDR1 and CDR2 from the germline V gene are LNHNV and YYDKDF (reference sequence). CDR3 coding DNA: TGTGCCACCCGAGGGCAGCGGTGGAACACTGAAGCTTTCTTT. Protein sequence: CATRGQRWNTEAFF. Variable domain in full (rest from reference TRBV15 and TRBJ1-1): DAMVIQNPRYQVTQFGKPVTLSCSQTLNHNVMYWYQQKSSQAPKLLFHYYDKDFNNEADTPDNFQSRRPNTSFCFLDIRSPGLGDTAMYLCATRGQRWNTEAFFGQGTRLTVV.